These 9 T cell receptor beta chains originate from one sample sequenced in a study of Graves' ophthalmopathy and Graves' hyperthyroidism. RNA transcripts were the template, and TCR beta CDR3 regions were amplified from them. HTBI primers served in a first-round RT-PCR, which a second-round multiplex PCR followed. TCRdb reprocessed the multiplex PCR reads via MiXCR and lists one record per CDR3 protein. The sample gives almost 400,000 distinct CDR3 sequences, roughly 18% of which show up once; roughly 1.5% is in the top ten. Sequenced: peripheral blood. Source of these receptors: a woman aged 18 to 35 with Graves' ophthalmopathy.

This clonotype has ten or more counts. The V call is TRBV11-2, the J call TRBJ2-1; D possibly corresponds to TRBD2 (7 bases). The CDR3 has 14 amino acids. Deletions cut 5 bases from V and 9 bases from J, with 17 bases between. CDR1 is SGHAT and CDR2 is FQNNGV in the germline V gene. The CDR3 reads CASSQKGGHVEQFF. In DNA, the CDR3 is TGTGCCAGCAGCCAGAAGGGGGGGCATGTTGAGCAGTTCTTC.

This clonotype was counted at least ten times. The rearrangement joins TRBV12-3 or TRBV12-4 to TRBJ2-7; D uncertain. Trimming left V 3 bases short and J 4 bases short, with 10 bases between. The length of the CDR3 is 13 residues. CDR3: CASSFGPRYEQYF. The DNA for the CDR3 is TGTGCCAGCAGTTTTGGTCCGAGATACGAGCAGTACTTC.

This clonotype was counted many times. The chain uses TRBV6-2 or TRBV6-3 and TRBJ1-2; TRBD1 aligns across 7 bases. The CDR3 covers 14 residues. Germline CDR1 reads MNHEY; CDR2 reads SVGEGT. Trimming removed 5 bases from V and 4 bases from J; junction bases left unmatched: 7. CDR3 nucleotide sequence: TGTGCCAGCAGTCCCGGGACAGAAGTCTATGGCTACACCTTC. Translated: CASSPGTEVYGYTF.

The chain combines TRBV20-1 with TRBJ2-5, with D uncertain. This CDR3 contains 16 residues. V gave up 2 bases and J gave up 0 bases, with 16 bases separating them. In germline, CDR1 is DFQATT, CDR2 SNEGSKA (reference sequence). CDR3: CSARPQAPEYQETQYF. CDR3 nucleotides: TGCAGTGCTAGACCCCAGGCCCCGGAGTACCAAGAGACCCAGTACTTC.

This clonotype has ten or more counts. The CDR3 loop is CSADKRAGGIQPQHF. The DNA for the CDR3 is TGCAGTGCTGATAAGAGGGCAGGGGGTATTCAGCCCCAGCATTTT. The V and J genes are TRBV20-1 and TRBJ1-5; 7 bases match TRBD1. V lost 5 bases, J lost 6 bases, and 13 bases stayed unmatched. The CDR3 length is 15 residues. Germline V gene lookup returns CDR1 DFQATT and CDR2 SNEGSKA (reference sequence).

This clonotype showed up many times. V and J are TRBV28 and TRBJ1-1; D not resolved. The CDR3 runs 13 residues. Germline V CDR1 and CDR2: MDHEN, SYDVKM. V lost 3 bases to trimming and J lost 1 base, with 6 bases between them. CDR3 region: CASSFTSNTEAFF. CDR3 bases: TGTGCCAGCAGTTTTACATCGAACACTGAAGCTTTCTTT.

This clonotype has ten or more counts. The J gene is TRBJ2-6, the V gene TRBV19, with TRBD1 as a possible D gene (5 bases). Per germline, CDR1 LNHDA and CDR2 SQIVND (reference sequence). Trimming removed 6 bases from V and 0 bases from J, with 12 bases in between. CDR3 length: 16 amino acids. CDR3 amino acids: CASRNTGDSGANVLTF. The CDR3 DNA is TGTGCCAGTAGAAATACAGGTGACTCTGGGGCCAACGTCCTGACTTTC.

Ten or more counts support this clonotype. This rearrangement joins TRBV10-3 to TRBJ2-7; 13 positions agree with TRBD2. Losses at the gene ends were 10 bases for V and 2 bases for J; bases not matched to a gene: 8. Germline values: CDR1 ENHRY, CDR2 SYGVKD. CDR3 length equals 15 residues. CDR3 sequence: CATEPLAGGPYEQYF. The CDR3 DNA is TGTGCCACCGAACCACTAGCGGGGGGGCCCTACGAGCAGTACTTC.

This clonotype was recorded many times. The rearrangement links TRBV6-5 to TRBJ1-5; the D gene is possibly TRBD1 (6 bases). Trimming cost V 4 bases and J 3 bases, with 7 bases left between them. The CDR3 has 13 amino acids. Germline assignment: CDR1 MNHEY and CDR2 SVGAGI. The CDR3: CASSWDNNQPQHF. The CDR3 DNA reads as TGTGCCAGCAGTTGGGACAACAATCAGCCCCAGCATTTT.